This is a list of T cell receptor beta chains from one sample in a study of blood T cells in healthy people across ages. A single record per CDR3 protein comes from TCRdb applying MiXCR to the 5' RACE reads. The sample holds some 1.4 million distinct CDR3 sequences, 42% seen once. Input material: blood. All receptors come from a woman aged 18-35 years in good health. CDR3s include the opening cysteine and the closing phenylalanine or tryptophan. A D gene is named only where the DNA matches it firmly. Not every row has a clone size; where given, it reads once, few, many or a size class.

abundance	v_gene	j_gene	d_gene	CDR3aa	CDR3nt
few	TRBV20-1	TRBJ2-6	.	CSATGLYGEVRSSGANVLTF	TGCAGTGCCACCGGGTTATATGGGGAGGTTAGATCCTCTGGGGCCAACGTCCTGACTTTC
.	TRBV6-2/TRBV6-3	TRBJ2-1	TRBD2	CASNRQSGRNNEQFF	TGTGCCAGCAACCGACAGAGCGGGAGGAACAATGAGCAGTTCTTC
few	TRBV20-1	TRBJ1-2	.	CSAYLPGKYGYTF	TGCAGTGCTTACCTTCCGGGAAAATATGGCTACACCTTC
.	TRBV5-1	TRBJ2-1	TRBD1	CASSLGQGKYNEQFF	TGCGCCAGCAGCTTGGGACAGGGGAAATACAATGAGCAGTTCTTC
few	TRBV5-1	TRBJ2-5	TRBD2	CASSLAPTSGGQETQYF	TGCGCCAGCAGCTTGGCCCCGACTAGCGGGGGCCAAGAGACCCAGTACTTC
.	TRBV7-2	TRBJ1-6	.	CVSSLGDGHSPLHF	TGTGTCAGCAGCTTAGGAGACGGACATTCACCCCTCCACTTT
few	TRBV6-1	TRBJ2-1	.	CASSPYQGSSYNEQFF	TGTGCCAGCAGTCCGTATCAGGGAAGCTCCTACAATGAGCAGTTCTTC
.	TRBV20-1	TRBJ2-7	TRBD2	CSASSGDTSYEQYF	TGCAGTGCTAGTAGCGGGGATACCTCCTACGAGCAGTACTTC
few	TRBV2	TRBJ2-1	.	CAAGLQVLGEQFF	TGTGCCGCCGGACTACAAGTTCTTGGAGAGCAGTTCTTC
few	TRBV29-1	TRBJ2-1	TRBD2	CSVENWASGGVLDEQFF	TGCAGCGTTGAGAATTGGGCTAGCGGGGGGGTTCTCGATGAGCAGTTCTTC
.	TRBV2	TRBJ2-1	.	CASSVTRAGRDEQFF	TGTGCCAGCAGTGTCACCCGCGCAGGGCGGGATGAGCAGTTCTTC
few	TRBV5-1	TRBJ2-1	TRBD2	CASSRTTLAGVYNEQFF	TGCGCCAGCAGCCGAACAACTCTAGCGGGGGTTTACAATGAGCAGTTCTTC
.	TRBV5-1	TRBJ1-3	TRBD1	CASSPGQESGNTIYF	TGCGCCAGCAGCCCGGGACAGGAATCTGGAAACACCATATATTTT
.	TRBV7-9	TRBJ2-7	.	CASSPGQRLLHYEQYF	TGTGCCAGCAGCCCAGGACAGAGGTTACTGCACTACGAGCAGTACTTC
.	TRBV9	TRBJ2-3	TRBD1	CASSYRGQHADTQYF	TGTGCCAGCAGCTATAGGGGACAGCACGCAGATACGCAGTATTTT
.	TRBV20-1	TRBJ2-5	.	CSARDGGGGYNEQYF	TGCAGTGCTAGAGACGGAGGAGGGGGGTACAATGAGCAGTACTTC
.	TRBV3-1	TRBJ2-3	.	CASSRNLVDSTDTQYF	TGTGCCAGCAGTAGGAATCTGGTAGACAGCACAGATACGCAGTATTTT
.	TRBV21-1	TRBJ2-5	.	CASSSVFLRGGETQYF	TGTGCCAGCAGCTCCGTTTTCCTCAGAGGCGGGGAGACCCAGTACTTC
few	TRBV28	TRBJ1-1	.	CAIGGVNTEAFF	TGTGCCATCGGCGGGGTGAACACTGAAGCTTTCTTT
.	TRBV2	TRBJ1-2	TRBD1	CAATGADNYGDTF	TGTGCCGCCACAGGGGCCGACAACTATGGCGACACCTTC
.	TRBV27	TRBJ2-3	TRBD2	CASRRLAGGFGTDTQYF	TGTGCCAGCAGACGACTAGCGGGAGGGTTTGGCACAGATACGCAGTATTTT
many	TRBV12-3/TRBV12-4	TRBJ2-3	TRBD2	CASSLGGGADTQYF	TGTGCCAGCAGCTTAGGCGGGGGGGCAGATACGCAGTATTTT
.	TRBV14	TRBJ2-6	.	CASTPGNVLTF	TGTGCCAGCACCCCCGGCAACGTCCTGACTTTC
.	TRBV7-2	TRBJ1-1	.	CASSPERRTEAFF	TGTGCCAGCAGCCCAGAGCGGCGGACTGAAGCTTTCTTT
few	TRBV6-1	TRBJ2-1	TRBD2	CASQGYPGLAGLSTGSEQFF	TGTGCCAGCCAAGGATATCCGGGACTAGCGGGATTGTCTACCGGGAGTGAGCAGTTCTTC
.	TRBV29-1	TRBJ2-1	TRBD2	CSVAPRLAGAYNEQFF	TGCAGCGTCGCACCCAGACTAGCGGGAGCCTACAATGAGCAGTTCTTC
.	TRBV4-1	TRBJ2-5	.	CASSQEDRWEQYF	TGCGCCAGCAGCCAAGAAGACCGCTGGGAGCAGTACTTC
.	TRBV29-1	TRBJ2-5	.	CSVGAAETQYF	TGCAGCGTTGGGGCAGCTGAGACCCAGTACTTC
.	TRBV27	TRBJ1-1	TRBD1	CASSSLFDAYRDSNTEAFF	TGTGCCAGCAGTAGTTTATTTGACGCATACCGGGACAGTAACACTGAAGCTTTCTTT
.	TRBV11-2	TRBJ2-7	TRBD1	CASSPRDRTYEQYF	TGTGCCAGCAGCCCCCGGGACAGAACCTACGAGCAGTACTTC
.	TRBV2	TRBJ2-5	.	CASSRGQTVQETQYF	TGTGCCAGCAGTAGAGGACAGACTGTCCAAGAGACCCAGTACTTC
.	TRBV3-1	TRBJ2-7	.	CASSQGPGVFDEQYF	TGTGCCAGCAGCCAAGGCCCCGGGGTATTCGACGAGCAGTACTTC
.	TRBV7-9	TRBJ1-1	.	CASSLQVEAFF	TGTGCCAGCAGCCTACAAGTGGAAGCTTTCTTT
many	TRBV4-2	TRBJ2-7	.	CASSQRGYYEQYF	TGTGCCAGCAGCCAACGGGGCTACTACGAGCAGTACTTC
few	TRBV25-1	TRBJ1-2	TRBD1	CASTHGTGNIIYGYTF	TGTGCCAGCACCCACGGGACAGGGAATATTATTTATGGCTACACCTTC
.	TRBV20-1	TRBJ2-3	.	CSAGSGSSTDTQYF	TGCAGTGCTGGTAGCGGATCTAGCACAGATACGCAGTATTTT
.	TRBV25-1	TRBJ2-4	.	CASSDAAQKNIQYF	TGTGCCAGCAGTGATGCAGCCCAGAAAAACATTCAGTACTTC
.	TRBV6-5	TRBJ2-7	TRBD2	CASSWASGGSYEQYF	TGTGCCAGCAGTTGGGCTAGCGGGGGGTCATACGAGCAGTACTTC
.	TRBV6-1	TRBJ1-6	.	CASSVTEGTNSPLHF	TGTGCCAGCAGTGTCACGGAGGGTACAAATTCACCCCTCCACTTT
few	TRBV15	TRBJ2-3	TRBD2	CATSRPEAGDTDTQYF	TGTGCCACCAGCAGACCCGAAGCGGGGGACACAGATACGCAGTATTTT
few	TRBV7-8	TRBJ1-5	.	CASSLDGRTYSNQPQHF	TGTGCCAGCAGCTTAGATGGCAGGACCTATAGCAATCAGCCCCAGCATTTT